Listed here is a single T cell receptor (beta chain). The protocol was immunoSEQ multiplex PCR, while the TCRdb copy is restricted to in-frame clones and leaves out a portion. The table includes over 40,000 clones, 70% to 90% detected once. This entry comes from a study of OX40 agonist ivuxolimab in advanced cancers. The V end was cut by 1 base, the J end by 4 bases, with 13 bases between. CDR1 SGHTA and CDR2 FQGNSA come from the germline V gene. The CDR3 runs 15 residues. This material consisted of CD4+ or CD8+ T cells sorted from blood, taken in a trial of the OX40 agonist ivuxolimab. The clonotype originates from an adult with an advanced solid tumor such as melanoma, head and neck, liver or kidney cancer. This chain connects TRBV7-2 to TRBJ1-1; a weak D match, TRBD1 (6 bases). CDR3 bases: TGTGCCAGCAGCTTAGTGGGGGCCCAGGGCACTGAAGCTTTCTTT. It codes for CASSLVGAQGTEAFF.